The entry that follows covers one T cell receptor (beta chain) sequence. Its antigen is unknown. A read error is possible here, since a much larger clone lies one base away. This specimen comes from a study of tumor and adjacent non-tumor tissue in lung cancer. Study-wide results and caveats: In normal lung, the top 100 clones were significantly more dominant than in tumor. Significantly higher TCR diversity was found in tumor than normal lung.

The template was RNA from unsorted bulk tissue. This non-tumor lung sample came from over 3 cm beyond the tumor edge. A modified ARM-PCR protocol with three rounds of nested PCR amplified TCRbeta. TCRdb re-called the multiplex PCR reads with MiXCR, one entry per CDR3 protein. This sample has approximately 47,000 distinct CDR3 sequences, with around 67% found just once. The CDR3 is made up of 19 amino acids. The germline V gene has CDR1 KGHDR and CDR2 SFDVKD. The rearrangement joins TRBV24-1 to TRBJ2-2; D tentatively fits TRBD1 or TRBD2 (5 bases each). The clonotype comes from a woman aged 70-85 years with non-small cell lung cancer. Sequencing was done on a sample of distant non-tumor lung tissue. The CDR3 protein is CATSDNVGTGLFGTGKLFF. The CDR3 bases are TGTGCCACCAGTGATAATGTGGGGACGGGTTTATTCGGGACCGGGAAGCTGTTTTTT.